The 30 T cell receptor beta chains given below trace back to one sample, sequenced in a study of shared clonotypes between healthy human individuals. Clones were read by immunoSEQ multiplex PCR, and TCRdb kept only the in-frame ones, dropping some. Here the sample spans about 360,000 clones, roughly 80% being singletons. Specimen: memory CD4+ T cells sorted from blood. Subset meaning: CD45RA-negative fraction. The receptor set was obtained from a young man in good health.

This clone has just one count. The CDR3 protein is CSVAVRLFDKNIQYF. The CDR3 DNA sequence: TGCAGCGTTGCCGTTAGGTTGTTCGACAAAAACATTCAGTACTTC. The chain is built from TRBV29-1 and TRBJ2-4; D call uncertain. Trimming took off 4 bases at V and 3 bases at J, with 16 bases between the two ends. CDR1 SQVTM and CDR2 ANQGSEA come from the germline V gene. The CDR3 has 15 residues.

This sequence joins TRBV6-5 and TRBJ1-4, with D uncertain. Germline V CDR1 and CDR2: MNHEY, SVGAGI. This CDR3 comprises 14 residues. V was pared by 5 bases and J by 7 bases, with 14 bases between. CDR3 region: CASSTIQMGEKLFF. CDR3 coding DNA: TGTGCCAGCAGTACTATTCAAATGGGTGAAAAACTGTTTTTT.

The J gene is TRBJ1-5, the V gene TRBV27; D remains unclear. The length of the CDR3 is 13 residues. With 5 bases removed from V and 5 bases from J, the gap between germline ends came to 10 bases. CDR1 is MNHEY and CDR2 is SMNVEV in the germline V gene (reference sequence). The CDR3 region is CASSVDLYQPQHF. CDR3 DNA sequence: TGTGCCAGCAGTGTGGACCTGTATCAGCCCCAGCATTTT.

This clone turned up a few times. This chain uses TRBV19 with TRBJ1-5; D call uncertain. Per germline, CDR1 LNHDA and CDR2 SQIVND (reference sequence). This CDR3 has 13 amino acids. V was shortened by 5 bases and J by 4 bases, with 9 bases between the two germline ends. The CDR3 DNA reads TGTGCCAGTAGTTCTGTTCGGAATCAGCCCCAGCATTTT. Its protein is CASSSVRNQPQHF.

This clone was observed a few times. The gene calls are TRBV7-3 and TRBJ2-2, with D possibly TRBD1 on 6 matching bases. This CDR3 is 18 amino acids long. CDR1 is SGHTA and CDR2 is FQGTGA in the germline V gene. Trimming left V 2 bases short and J 1 base short, with 17 bases between. The CDR3 DNA reads TGTGCCAGCAGCTTAGGGGGCGTAGGCAGGGTGAACACCGGGGAGCTGTTTTTT. It codes for CASSLGGVGRVNTGELFF.

CDR3 coding DNA: TGTGCCATCAGTGAGTCAACGGCGGGAGCTATGGAGACCCAGTACTTC. Its translation: CAISESTAGAMETQYF. The chain couples TRBV10-3 to TRBJ2-5; 7 bases are a match to TRBD2. The CDR3 extends over 16 amino acids. With V trimmed by 0 bases and J by 5 bases, 9 bases remained unmatched. From germline, CDR1 is ENHRY and CDR2 SYGVKD.

The rearrangement joins TRBV28 to TRBJ2-7, with 11 bases fitting TRBD1. V lost 7 bases to trimming and J lost 2 bases; unmatched junction nucleotides: 1. Germline V lookup: CDR1 MDHEN, CDR2 SYDVKM. The CDR3 totals 13 residues. The CDR3 DNA reads TGTGCCAGCATGGGACAGGGGGCCTACGAGCAGTACTTC. Translated: CASMGQGAYEQYF. Full variable domain (missing parts from reference TRBV28 and TRBJ2-7): DVKVTQSSRYLVKRTGEKVFLECVQDMDHENMFWYRQDPGLGLRLIYFSYDVKMKEKGDIPEGYSVSREKKERFSLILESASTNQTSMYLCASMGQGAYEQYFGPGTRLTVT.

The genes are TRBV28 and TRBJ1-4, with D hard to call. V shed 7 bases and J shed 9 bases, with 12 bases lying between them. This CDR3 spans 12 amino acids. The V gene's germline CDR1 is MDHEN and CDR2 SYDVKM. For the CDR3, the DNA is TGTGCCAGCACCACGGGAGTACAAAAACTGTTTTTT. Its protein is CASTTGVQKLFF.

The gene calls are TRBV5-1 and TRBJ2-1, with TRBD1 matching 7 bases. This CDR3 has 14 residues. Germline trimming cut 2 bases from V and 9 bases from J; bases unmatched to any gene: 8. Germline-derived CDR1 and CDR2 are SGHRS and YFSETQ. The DNA for the CDR3 is TGCGCCAGCAGCTTCGGCCTAGGGGACAGTGAGCAGTTCTTC. Protein: CASSFGLGDSEQFF. The whole variable domain, filled in from reference TRBV5-1 and TRBJ2-1, reads KAGVTQTPRYLIKTRGQQVTLSCSPISGHRSVSWYQQTPGQGLQFLFEYFSETQRNKGNFPGRFSGRQFSNSRSEMNVSTLELGDSALYLCASSFGLGDSEQFFGPGTRLTVL.

The chain links TRBV7-8 to TRBJ1-5; 10 nucleotides align to TRBD1. Trimming cost V 5 bases and J 4 bases; bases outside gene matches: 5. The CDR3 loop spans 15 amino acids. Germline CDR1 and CDR2: SGHVS and FQNEAQ. The CDR3 DNA reads as TGTGCCAGCAGCCTGAGGGGACAGGGGAATCAGCCCCAGCATTTT. This sequence encodes CASSLRGQGNQPQHF.

This clone was seen more than once but under ten times. V and J are TRBV19 and TRBJ2-5; D not certain. The CDR3 runs to 18 residues. CDR1 and CDR2 (germline): LNHDA, SQIVND (reference sequence). Trimming removed 6 bases from V and 2 bases from J, with 25 bases in between. The CDR3 bases are TGTGCCAGTAGCCCTTTGGCCAGCGCATTGCCCGGGCAAGAGACCCAGTACTTC. It specifies CASSPLASALPGQETQYF.

This chain links TRBV4-1 with TRBJ2-1; TRBD2 agrees at 11 bases. In germline, CDR1 is MGHRA, CDR2 YSYEKL. The CDR3 totals 21 residues. Trimming took 2 bases from V and 5 from J; bases not matched to a gene: 20. The CDR3 protein is CASSQPRVGGGTSGTHNEQFF. DNA of the CDR3: TGCGCCAGCAGCCAACCTCGGGTGGGCGGAGGGACTAGCGGAACACACAATGAGCAGTTCTTC.

V and J are TRBV9 and TRBJ2-1; 7 bases match TRBD1. V trimming: 4 bases; J trimming: 9 bases; junction bases outside the gene matches: 16. Germline CDR1 SGDLS, CDR2 YYNGEE. This CDR3 is built from 16 residues. The CDR3 spells CASSSLPGQPRSEQFF. The CDR3 bases are TGTGCCAGCAGCAGCTTACCGGGACAGCCAAGGAGTGAGCAGTTCTTC. The full variable domain, its missing parts supplied by reference TRBV9 and TRBJ2-1, is DSGVTQTPKHLITATGQRVTLRCSPRSGDLSVYWYQQSLDQGLQFLIQYYNGEERAKGNILERFSAQQFPDLHSELNLSSLELGDSALYFCASSSLPGQPRSEQFFGPGTRLTVL.

The chain is built from TRBV15 and TRBJ2-6; D ambiguous. The CDR3 has 15 residues. The germline V gene encodes CDR1 LNHNV and CDR2 YYDKDF (reference sequence). V lost 1 base to trimming and J lost 2 bases, with 6 bases between them. As DNA, the CDR3 is TGTGCCACCAGCAGAGCAGGTCCTGGGGCCAACGTCCTGACTTTC. This encodes CATSRAGPGANVLTF. Supplemented by reference TRBV15 and TRBJ2-6, the full variable domain reads DAMVIQNPRYQVTQFGKPVTLSCSQTLNHNVMYWYQQKSSQAPKLLFHYYDKDFNNEADTPDNFQSRRPNTSFCFLDIRSPGLGDTAMYLCATSRAGPGANVLTFGAGSRLTVL.

The chain employs TRBV18 and TRBJ1-3; no clear D. Trimming removed 3 bases at V and 0 bases at J, with 9 bases between. This CDR3 spans 15 amino acids. Germline V lookup: CDR1 KGHSH, CDR2 LQKENI. CDR3 protein: CASSPTESSGNTIYF. CDR3 DNA sequence: TGTGCCAGCTCACCGACCGAGAGCTCTGGAAACACCATATATTTT.

This clone turned up a few times. The V call is TRBV13, the J call TRBJ2-5, with a tentative D call TRBD1 (6 bases). The germline V gene encodes CDR1 PRHDT and CDR2 FYEKMQ (reference sequence). CDR3 size: 13 residues. V was shortened by 8 bases and J by 5 bases, with 15 bases between the two germline ends. Here the CDR3 reads CASGNTGFETQYF. CDR3 sequence (DNA): TGTGCCAGCGGCAATACAGGGTTTGAGACCCAGTACTTC.

The chain recombines TRBV25-1 with TRBJ1-4, with TRBD1 as a possible D gene (5 bases). The ends were cut back, 4 bases at V and 8 bases at J, with 20 bases in the middle. The CDR3 covers 16 residues. Germline V gives CDR1 MGHDK, CDR2 SYGVNS. The CDR3 coding sequence is TGTGCCAGCAGTGTACCAAACAGGTCAGGCCGAGAAAAACTGTTTTTT. Its translation: CASSVPNRSGREKLFF.

This clone was counted between two and nine times. This CDR3 reads CASTSQGYEQYF. The CDR3 DNA reads TGCGCCAGCACCTCACAGGGCTACGAGCAGTACTTC. V and J are TRBV5-1 and TRBJ2-7, with D possibly TRBD1 on 6 matching bases. Trimming pared 6 bases from V and 3 bases from J, leaving 10 bases between. Germline V gives CDR1 SGHRS, CDR2 YFSETQ. The CDR3 totals 12 residues.

About this clone itself: One end of the junction varies from germline; a read error may be responsible. This sequence joins TRBV7-7 and TRBJ2-1; D unresolved. CDR3 size: 16 residues. CDR1 is SSHAT, CDR2 FNYEAQ, per germline (reference sequence). The CDR3 is CASSLYVTSSYNEQFF. The DNA for the CDR3 is TGTGCTAGCAGCTTGTACGTAACGAGCTCCTACAATGAGCAGTTCTTC. Complete variable domain (other parts from reference TRBV7-7 and TRBJ2-1): GAGVSQSPRYKVTKRGQDVTLRCDPISSHATLYWYQQALGQGPEFLTYFNYEAQPDKSGLPSDRFSAERPEGSISTLTIQRTEQRDSAMYRCASSLYVTSSYNEQFFGPGTRLTVL.

The chain couples TRBV10-3 to TRBJ2-2; TRBD2 agrees at 10 bases. This CDR3 has 14 residues. The V and J ends lost 3 bases and 8 bases, in that order; junction bases with no gene match: 3. CDR1 ENHRY and CDR2 SYGVKD come from the germline V gene. In DNA form, the CDR3 reads TGTGCCATCAGTGACACTAGCGGGATTGGGGAGCTGTTTTTT. Its protein product is CAISDTSGIGELFF.

The rearrangement links TRBV9 to TRBJ1-4; no reliable D call. The CDR3 length is 15 residues. Trimming took 0 bases from V and 0 from J, leaving 6 bases between them. Germline values: CDR1 SGDLS, CDR2 YYNGEE. CDR3 protein: CASSVALPTNEKLFF. The CDR3 nucleotides are TGTGCCAGCAGCGTAGCCCTCCCAACTAATGAAAAACTGTTTTTT. The full variable domain, in which reference TRBV9 and TRBJ1-4 provide the parts outside the CDR3, is DSGVTQTPKHLITATGQRVTLRCSPRSGDLSVYWYQQSLDQGLQFLIQYYNGEERAKGNILERFSAQQFPDLHSELNLSSLELGDSALYFCASSVALPTNEKLFFGSGTQLSVL.

Only a few counts were recorded for this clone. The V gene is TRBV27, the J gene TRBJ2-3, with D uncertain. V was clipped by 8 bases and J by 1 base, with 10 bases between them. This CDR3 region has 13 residues. Looked up from germline, CDR1 is MNHEY and CDR2 is SMNVEV (reference sequence). Here the CDR3 reads CASHRTRTDTQYF. CDR3 nucleotide sequence: TGTGCCAGCCACAGAACACGCACAGATACGCAGTATTTT.

This clone was seen a few times. The V and J genes are TRBV28 and TRBJ2-7, with 12 bases that match TRBD2. The germline CDR1 and CDR2 sequences are MDHEN and SYDVKM. There are 18 residues in the CDR3. J was trimmed by 1 base and V by 0 bases; bases with no gene match: 7. The CDR3 here is CASSLWPSGRAVSYEQYF. CDR3 DNA sequence: TGTGCCAGCAGTTTATGGCCTAGCGGGAGGGCCGTTTCCTACGAGCAGTACTTC.

This clone was seen repeatedly, ten times or more. The chain uses TRBV2 and TRBJ1-2; D gene unclear. The length of the CDR3 is 14 residues. V gave up 1 base and J gave up 4 bases, with 10 bases separating them. Germline CDR1 SNHLY, CDR2 FYNNEI. The CDR3 region is CASSEEVFVYGYTF. DNA of the CDR3: TGTGCCAGCAGTGAAGAAGTGTTCGTCTATGGCTACACCTTC.

The CDR3 loop is CASSLLARDDNEQFF. The CDR3 nucleotides are TGTGCCAGCAGTTTACTAGCGAGAGACGACAATGAGCAGTTCTTC. This chain links TRBV28 with TRBJ2-1, with D possibly matching TRBD2 (6 bases). Trimming pared 2 bases from V and 5 bases from J, leaving 13 bases between. This CDR3 comprises 15 residues. Germline assignment: CDR1 MDHEN and CDR2 SYDVKM.

The chain couples TRBV7-9 to TRBJ1-2; no clear D. V lost 5 bases to trimming and J lost 5 bases, with 6 bases between them. CDR3 length: 11 residues. Germline CDR1 reads SEHNR; CDR2 reads FQNEAQ (reference sequence). Here the CDR3 DNA reads TGTGCCAGCAGCCGGGAGTATGGCTACACCTTC. As protein: CASSREYGYTF.

The table lists this clone with a count of one. J is TRBJ2-1 and V is TRBV15; TRBD1 agrees at 12 bases. The ends lost 5 bases at V and 8 bases at J; junction bases unmatched: 4. This CDR3 region has 14 residues. Germline CDR1 and CDR2: LNHNV and YYDKDF (reference sequence). This CDR3 reads CATSRDRGLDEQFF. In DNA form, the CDR3 reads TGTGCCACCAGCCGGGACAGGGGGCTCGATGAGCAGTTCTTC.

In its sample, this clone was seen many times. The chain has TRBV27 and TRBJ2-2; 9 bases line up with TRBD2. The CDR3 extends over 17 amino acids. Per the germline V gene, CDR1 is MNHEY and CDR2 is SMNVEV (reference sequence). V lost 3 bases to trimming and J lost 4 bases; unmatched junction nucleotides: 9. The CDR3 nucleotides read TGTGCCAGCAGTTTCTTTGGGGTAGCGGGAGCCACCGGGGAGCTGTTTTTT. Amino acid sequence: CASSFFGVAGATGELFF.

V usage is TRBV9 and J usage is TRBJ2-7, with 8 bases lining up with TRBD2. V lost 0 bases and J lost 1; bases outside the gene matches: 3. The germline V gene encodes CDR1 SGDLS and CDR2 YYNGEE. The CDR3 sequence is 15 residues long. In nucleotides, the CDR3 is TGTGCCAGCAGCGTAGGAGCGGGAGTGTCCTACGAGCAGTACTTC. This gives the protein CASSVGAGVSYEQYF.

The J gene is TRBJ2-3, the V gene TRBV7-8, with 9 bases fitting TRBD2. CDR1 is SGHVS and CDR2 is FQNEAQ in the germline V gene. There are 15 residues in the CDR3. V shed 8 bases, J shed 1 base, and the junction held 7 bases outside the gene matches. CDR3: CASGRTSVRTDTQYF. CDR3 bases: TGTGCCAGCGGACGGACTAGCGTCCGCACAGATACGCAGTATTTT.